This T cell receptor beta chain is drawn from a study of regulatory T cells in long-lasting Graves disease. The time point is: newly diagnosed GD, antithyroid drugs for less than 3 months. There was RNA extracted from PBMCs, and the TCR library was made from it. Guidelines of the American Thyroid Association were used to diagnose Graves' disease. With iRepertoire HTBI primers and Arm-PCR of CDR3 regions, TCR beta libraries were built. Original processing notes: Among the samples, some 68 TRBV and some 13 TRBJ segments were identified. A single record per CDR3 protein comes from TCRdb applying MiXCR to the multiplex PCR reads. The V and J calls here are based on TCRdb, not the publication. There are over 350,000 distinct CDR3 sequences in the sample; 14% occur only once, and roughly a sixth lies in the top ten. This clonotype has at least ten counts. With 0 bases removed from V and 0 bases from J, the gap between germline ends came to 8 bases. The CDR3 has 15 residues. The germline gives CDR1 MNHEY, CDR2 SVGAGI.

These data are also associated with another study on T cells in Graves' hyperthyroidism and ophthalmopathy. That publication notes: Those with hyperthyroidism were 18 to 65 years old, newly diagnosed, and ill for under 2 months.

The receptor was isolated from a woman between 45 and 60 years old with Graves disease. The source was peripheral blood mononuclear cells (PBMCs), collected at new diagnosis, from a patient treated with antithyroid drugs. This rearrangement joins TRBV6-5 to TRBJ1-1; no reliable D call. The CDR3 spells CASSYSTNLNTEAFF. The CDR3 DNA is TGTGCCAGCAGTTACTCGACAAATTTGAACACTGAAGCTTTCTTT.